The 19 T cell receptor beta chains given below trace back to one sample, sequenced in a study of blood T cells in healthy people across ages. For the second PCR, which ran for roughly 6 to 12 cycles, a sample-barcoded 5' primer and a J-beta primer mix were used. TCRdb reanalysed the 5' RACE reads using MiXCR and keeps one entry per CDR3 protein. The sample yields fewer than 800,000 distinct CDR3 sequences, roughly 21% seen once. The sequencing input was blood. These receptors were taken from a man aged 65-85 years in good health.

The V gene is TRBV20-1, the J gene TRBJ2-5, with 9 bases identical to TRBD2. V lost 1 base to trimming and J lost 4 bases; unmatched junction nucleotides: 7. Germline V lookup: CDR1 DFQATT, CDR2 SNEGSKA (reference sequence). The CDR3 spans 15 residues. The CDR3 bases are TGCAGTGCTAGAGGCGGGAGGGTCTCTGCAGAGACCCAGTACTTC. This gives the protein CSARGGRVSAETQYF.

The V call is TRBV20-1, the J call TRBJ1-1, with D perhaps matching TRBD1 (5 bases). The CDR3 runs to 11 residues. The germline CDR1 and CDR2 sequences are DFQATT and SNEGSKA (reference sequence). Trimming left V 6 bases short and J 12 bases short, with 17 bases between. Here the CDR3 reads CSAEDGALTFF. The CDR3 nucleotides are TGCAGTGCGGAAGATGGGGCGCTGACTTTCTTT.

The chain recombines TRBV18 with TRBJ2-7; 11 nucleotides align to TRBD2. V shed 4 bases, J shed 6 bases, and the junction held 5 bases outside the gene matches. CDR1 and CDR2 from the germline V gene are KGHSH and LQKENI. This CDR3 region has 14 residues. The CDR3: CASSLGTSGAEQYF. CDR3 nucleotide sequence: TGTGCCAGCTCACTCGGGACTAGCGGTGCCGAGCAGTACTTC. Looking up the rest from reference TRBV18 and TRBJ2-7 gives the full variable domain: NAGVMQNPRHLVRRRGQEARLRCSPMKGHSHVYWYRQLPEEGLKFMVYLQKENIIDESGMPKERFSAEFPKEGPSILRIQQVVRGDSAAYFCASSLGTSGAEQYFGPGTRLTVT.

This clonotype appeared a few times. J is TRBJ2-3 and V is TRBV7-2; D is unresolved. Trimming stripped 1 base from V and 6 bases from J, with 8 bases between. Germline V gives CDR1 SGHTA, CDR2 FQGNSA. The CDR3 extends over 13 amino acids. CDR3 residues: CASSLERRDTQYF. The CDR3 region has the DNA TGTGCCAGCAGCTTAGAGAGAAGGGATACGCAGTATTTT.

This clonotype occurred a few times. The rearrangement joins TRBV5-1 to TRBJ2-5, with 12 nucleotides matching TRBD2. V shed 4 bases, J shed 5 bases, and the junction held 6 bases outside the gene matches. The CDR3 has 15 residues. Germline values: CDR1 SGHRS, CDR2 YFSETQ. The CDR3, as DNA: TGCGCCAGCAGCAGAAGACTAGCGGGAGCGGAGACCCAGTACTTC. It translates to CASSRRLAGAETQYF.

This chain connects TRBV20-1 to TRBJ2-1; D gene uncertain. This CDR3 has 15 amino acids. V lost 0 bases and J 4 bases, leaving 13 bases between the germline ends. Per germline, CDR1 DFQATT and CDR2 SNEGSKA (reference sequence). DNA of the CDR3: TGCAGTGCTAGAGATTTGGGAAGGGCTTACAATGAGCAGTTCTTC. Amino acids: CSARDLGRAYNEQFF.

This clonotype came up a few times. The J gene is TRBJ2-5, the V gene TRBV12-3 or TRBV12-4; D is perhaps TRBD2 (6 bases). V shed 1 base and J shed 5 bases, with 14 bases lying between them. The CDR3 extends over 15 amino acids. The CDR3 DNA follows: TGTGCCAGCAGTTTAGACCGGGCCGGAGGGGAGACCCAGTACTTC. This sequence encodes CASSLDRAGGETQYF.

This clonotype was detected a few times. The rearrangement joins TRBV28 to TRBJ2-7, with unresolved D. Between the trimmed V and J ends, which lost 6 bases and 4 bases, there was a span of 10 bases. Germline V gene sequence: CDR1 MDHEN, CDR2 SYDVKM. CDR3 length equals 12 residues. CDR3 nucleotide sequence: TGTGCCAGCAGCAACCCCGGGTACGAGCAGTACTTC. It specifies CASSNPGYEQYF.

This clonotype has just a few counts. The chain employs TRBV28 and TRBJ2-7; possible D gene TRBD1, 5 bases. V was cut by 3 bases and J by 6 bases, with 15 bases left in between. The germline CDR1 and CDR2 sequences are MDHEN and SYDVKM. This CDR3 is 14 amino acids long. In DNA form, the CDR3 reads TGTGCCAGCAGTTTTGGGCAGGGTGTTGGCGAGCAGTACTTC. Protein product: CASSFGQGVGEQYF.

In this sample, this clonotype turned up a few times. The chain joins TRBV6-5 to TRBJ2-5; perhaps D is TRBD1 or TRBD2 (6 bases each). Between the trimmed V and J ends, which lost 6 bases and 5 bases, there was a span of 22 bases. The CDR3 covers 16 residues. The germline V gene has CDR1 MNHEY and CDR2 SVGAGI. The CDR3 nucleotides read TGTGCCAGCAGCTACGGGGGCCGGACGTATGGGGAGACCCAGTACTTC. Amino acid sequence: CASSYGGRTYGETQYF.

This clonotype was counted between two and nine times. The chain uses TRBV19 and TRBJ2-5; TRBD2 aligns across 13 bases. CDR1 is LNHDA, CDR2 SQIVND, per germline (reference sequence). J was trimmed by 3 bases and V by 6 bases; bases with no gene match: 4. CDR3 size: 15 residues. CDR3 bases: TGTGCCAGTAGGCCGGGACTAGCGGGAAAAGAGACCCAGTACTTC. Protein sequence: CASRPGLAGKETQYF. The whole variable domain, remainder taken from reference TRBV19 and TRBJ2-5, is DGGITQSPKYLFRKEGQNVTLSCEQNLNHDAMYWYRQDPGQGLRLIYYSQIVNDFQKGDIAEGYSVSREKKESFPLTVTSAQKNPTAFYLCASRPGLAGKETQYFGPGTRLLVL.

This clonotype came up a few times. This chain links TRBV20-1 with TRBJ2-3; no clear D gene. The germline V and J ends were trimmed by 6 bases and 0 bases, with 16 bases remaining between them. There are 15 residues in the CDR3. Germline CDR1 DFQATT, CDR2 SNEGSKA (reference sequence). The chain's CDR3 is CSASPADASTDTQYF. The CDR3, as DNA: TGCAGTGCCTCCCCGGCGGATGCTAGCACAGATACGCAGTATTTT.

The chain combines TRBV11-3 with TRBJ2-3; 11 nucleotides match TRBD2. The germline V gene has CDR1 SGHNT and CDR2 YENEEA. The CDR3 is 15 residues long. After removal of 4 bases from V and 5 bases from J, the junction contained 5 bases not matched to a gene. The CDR3 DNA reads as TGTGCCAGCAGCTCGGCGACTAGCGGGATAGATACGCAGTATTTT. It encodes CASSSATSGIDTQYF.

The chain is built from TRBV6-5 and TRBJ1-6; D unclear. CDR3 length: 12 amino acids. V gave up 2 bases and J gave up 10 bases, with 6 bases separating them. CDR1 and CDR2 (germline): MNHEY, SVGAGI. The CDR3 spells CASSYRSSPLHF. CDR3 in DNA: TGTGCCAGCAGTTACAGGAGCTCACCCCTCCACTTT.

V and J are TRBV11-2 and TRBJ2-3; D unresolved. With 0 bases removed from V and 4 bases from J, the gap between germline ends came to 11 bases. The CDR3 is 15 residues long. The germline V gene encodes CDR1 SGHAT and CDR2 FQNNGV. CDR3: CASSLDSIPPDTQYF. CDR3 DNA: TGTGCCAGCAGCTTAGATTCAATCCCCCCAGATACGCAGTATTTT.

This clonotype was seen only a few times. The chain has TRBV7-2 and TRBJ2-5, with 9 bases aligning to TRBD2. The V segment lost 3 bases and the J segment 2 bases; nucleotides outside the gene matches: 7. CDR1 SGHTA and CDR2 FQGNSA come from the germline V gene. CDR3 length equals 16 residues. CDR3 nucleotide sequence: TGTGCCAGCAGCTTCCAGGCGGGAGGGACTCAAGAGACCCAGTACTTC. Protein: CASSFQAGGTQETQYF.

This chain uses TRBV7-9 with TRBJ2-1; TRBD2 is a possible D gene (6 bases). Germline V CDR1 and CDR2: SEHNR, FQNEAQ (reference sequence). The CDR3 is 15 amino acids. The CDR3 nucleotides are TGTGCGACCCCGCAGGGAGGCGGGCTCTACAATGAGCAGTTCTTC. It specifies CATPQGGGLYNEQFF.

Only a few counts were recorded for this clonotype. This chain links TRBV7-9 with TRBJ2-1, with D tentatively TRBD1 or TRBD2 (5 bases each). Germline assignment: CDR1 SEHNR and CDR2 FQNEAQ (reference sequence). CDR3 length: 19 amino acids. V gave up 1 base and J gave up 3 bases, with 22 bases separating them. The CDR3 spells CASSLVAGSSASLYNEQFF. The CDR3 DNA reads TGTGCCAGCAGCTTAGTGGCAGGGAGTTCTGCTTCGCTCTACAATGAGCAGTTCTTC. Based on the CDR3 plus reference TRBV7-9 and TRBJ2-1, the full variable domain is DTGVSQNPRHKITKRGQNVTFRCDPISEHNRLYWYRQTLGQGPEFLTYFQNEAQLEKSRLLSDRFSAERPKGSFSTLEIQRTEQGDSAMYLCASSLVAGSSASLYNEQFFGPGTRLTVL.

The chain recombines TRBV4-1 with TRBJ2-3, with D uncertain. The germline V gene encodes CDR1 MGHRA and CDR2 YSYEKL. CDR3 size: 15 residues. V lost 0 bases, J lost 8 bases, and 15 bases lay in between. The chain's CDR3 is CASSQEGNSRATQYF. The CDR3 nucleotides are TGCGCCAGCAGCCAAGAGGGTAACTCCCGGGCTACGCAGTATTTT.